This T cell receptor (beta chain) was profiled in a study of vaccination effects on CD4 cells after COVID-19. In the study overall: The second dose preceded post-vaccine samples by a median of 72 days.

The protocol was immunoSEQ multiplex PCR, while the TCRdb copy is restricted to in-frame clones and leaves out a portion. This table holds under 15,000 clones, roughly 75% found once. Sequencing in the ViraFEST assay came after antigen-specific CD4+ T cells had been expanded with viral peptide pools, which were used to stimulate PBMC. Isolating CD4+ T cells followed approximately 11 days of culture. Sometime from March through December 2020, the person acquired a SARS-CoV-2 infection that PCR confirmed. Of the BNT162b2 and mRNA-1273 vaccines, participants received two doses of one or the other. This CDR3 has 15 residues. Trimming shortened V by 3 bases and J by 2 bases, and 10 bases separated the two germline ends. Per the germline V gene, CDR1 is MDHEN and CDR2 is SYDVKM. A single count supports this clone. Its antigen remains unidentified.

This chain uses TRBV28 with TRBJ2-2; no reliable D call. The sequence came from a human donor who had a prior SARS-CoV-2 infection. The specimen comprised CD4+ T cells from PBMCs cultured with SARS-CoV-2 spike peptides, sampled after COVID-19 vaccination. The CDR3 spells CASSLSWGNTGELFF. As DNA, the CDR3 is TGTGCCAGCAGTTTGTCCTGGGGAAACACCGGGGAGCTGTTTTTT.